One and the same sample provided the 9 T cell receptor beta chains below, sequenced in a study of T cells in Graves' hyperthyroidism and ophthalmopathy (dated by TCRdb to between 2018 and 2021). Preparation of the library involved multiplex PCR. Sequenced on an Illumina HiSeq 2000. The TCR beta CDR3 regions were amplified from RNA transcripts. For the first round of RT-PCR on the TCR CDR3, the HTBI primer set was used together with the Qiagen OneStep RT-PCR kit. TCRdb reanalyzed the raw reads on its own, using fastp at Q25 for trimming and MiXCR for clone calling, and kept in-frame beta chains. CDR3 protein sequences are deduplicated, and each keeps its most common genes and DNA. Present in this sample are 700,000 or so distinct CDR3 sequences, about 17% of which were seen just once. The top ten clones comprise approximately 8% of the sample. The sample consisted of blood. The receptors here all came from a man aged 18 to 29 with Graves' hyperthyroidism.

Only a few counts were recorded for this clonotype. V and J are TRBV14 and TRBJ2-1, with 12 bases that match TRBD2. In germline, CDR1 is SGHDN, CDR2 FVKESK. V dropped 4 bases and J dropped 6; count of bases not matched to a gene: 16. This CDR3 is built from 19 residues. Written as DNA, the CDR3 is TGTGCCAGCAGCCCCCTATCCTTTAGACTAGCGGGAGTGCTCAATGAGCAGTTCTTC. Its protein is CASSPLSFRLAGVLNEQFF.

This clonotype was detected many times. The rearrangement links TRBV18 to TRBJ2-5; D possibly matches TRBD1 or TRBD2 (6 bases each). Germline V gene data show CDR1 as KGHSH and CDR2 as LQKENI. The CDR3 is made up of 13 amino acids. The V end lost 8 bases, the J end lost 4 bases, and 14 bases lay between the germline ends. The CDR3 DNA sequence: TGTGCCAGCAGCCCCGGAGGGGGAGAGACCCAGTACTTC. It specifies CASSPGGGETQYF.

The V call is TRBV28, the J call TRBJ1-4, with D unresolved. With 5 bases removed from V and 8 bases from J, the gap between germline ends came to 18 bases. Germline CDR1 is MDHEN and CDR2 is SYDVKM. The CDR3 is 15 amino acids. CDR3 DNA: TGTGCCAGCAGTCCGGCGCAGGACCCGTGGGAAAAACTGTTTTTT. Its protein is CASSPAQDPWEKLFF.

This clonotype has only one observation. The chain employs TRBV4-1 and TRBJ1-1; TRBD1 agrees at 7 bases. Per the germline V gene, CDR1 is MGHRA and CDR2 is YSYEKL. The CDR3 has 16 amino acids. The junction had 6 bases not matched to a gene; V was cut back by 1 base and J by 1 base. The DNA for the CDR3 is TGCGCCAGCAGCCAAGCACAGGGGCCTAAGAACACTGAAGCTTTCTTT. Protein product: CASSQAQGPKNTEAFF.

The chain links TRBV27 to TRBJ2-3; a possible D gene is TRBD1 (6 bases). Per germline, CDR1 MNHEY and CDR2 SMNVEV (reference sequence). The V end was cut by 2 bases, the J end by 4 bases, with 16 bases between. The CDR3 loop spans 16 amino acids. As DNA, the CDR3 is TGTGCCAGCAGTTTAGGTCGTACAGGGCGGGCAGATACGCAGTATTTT. Translated, it gives CASSLGRTGRADTQYF.

There are a few counts of this clonotype. The rearrangement joins TRBV6-6 to TRBJ2-1; D unresolved. The CDR3 extends over 16 amino acids. Trimming stripped 0 bases from V and 0 bases from J, with 9 bases between. The germline V gene encodes CDR1 MNHNY and CDR2 SVGAGI (reference sequence). The CDR3 sequence is CASSYSSTSSYNEQFF. The CDR3 DNA reads as TGTGCCAGCAGTTACTCGTCAACCTCCTCCTACAATGAGCAGTTCTTC.

This clonotype was observed a handful of times. The chain is built from TRBV20-1 and TRBJ1-1; D unresolved. CDR1 DFQATT and CDR2 SNEGSKA come from the germline V gene (reference sequence). Trimming left V 6 bases short and J 0 bases short, with 17 bases between. The CDR3 is made up of 15 amino acids. CDR3 amino acids: CSAEGRNLMNTEAFF. The DNA of the CDR3 is TGCAGTGCGGAAGGACGGAACCTCATGAACACTGAAGCTTTCTTT.

This clonotype was recorded at least ten times. CDR3 bases: TGTGCCAGCAGCACAAGACGGGAGGAGGAGACCCAGTACTTC. The encoded protein is CASSTRREEETQYF. The genes are TRBV6-2 or TRBV6-3 and TRBJ2-5; TRBD2 agrees at 7 bases. CDR1 is MNHEY and CDR2 is SVGEGT in the germline V gene. The CDR3 is made up of 14 amino acids. The ends lost 6 bases at V and 5 bases at J; junction bases unmatched: 9.

This chain links TRBV27 with TRBJ2-7; TRBD1 matches at 11 bases. Germline V lookup: CDR1 MNHEY, CDR2 SMNVEV (reference sequence). The CDR3 sequence is 14 residues long. With 3 bases clipped from V and 7 bases from J, the junction kept 5 bases outside the gene matches. CDR3 loop: CASSFGDRGNEQYF. As DNA, the CDR3 is TGTGCCAGCAGTTTTGGGGACAGGGGGAATGAGCAGTACTTC.